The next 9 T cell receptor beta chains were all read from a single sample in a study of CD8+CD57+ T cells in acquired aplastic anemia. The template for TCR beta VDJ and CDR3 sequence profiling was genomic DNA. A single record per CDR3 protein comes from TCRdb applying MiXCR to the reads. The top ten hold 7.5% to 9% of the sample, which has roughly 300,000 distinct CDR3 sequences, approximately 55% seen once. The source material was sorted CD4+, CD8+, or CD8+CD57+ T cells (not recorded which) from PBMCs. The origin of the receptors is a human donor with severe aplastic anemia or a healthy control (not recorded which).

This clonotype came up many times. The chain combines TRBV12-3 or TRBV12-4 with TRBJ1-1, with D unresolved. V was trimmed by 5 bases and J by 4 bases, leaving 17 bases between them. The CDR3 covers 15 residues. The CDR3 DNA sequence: TGTGCCAGCAGTCAACCCCCGGAGGGTTCCACTGAAGCTTTCTTT. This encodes CASSQPPEGSTEAFF.

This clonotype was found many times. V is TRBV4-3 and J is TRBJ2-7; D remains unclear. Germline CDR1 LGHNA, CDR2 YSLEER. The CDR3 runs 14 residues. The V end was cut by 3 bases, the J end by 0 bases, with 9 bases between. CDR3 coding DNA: TGCGCCAGCAGCCAGTCGGTGAGCTCCTACGAGCAGTACTTC. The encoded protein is CASSQSVSSYEQYF.

The DNA of the CDR3 is TGTGCCAGCAGGGTGGACAGGGGCGAGCAGTACTTC. It specifies CASRVDRGEQYF. The chain carries TRBV2 and TRBJ2-7, with 9 bases aligning to TRBD1. Germline V lookup: CDR1 SNHLY, CDR2 FYNNEI. The CDR3 length is 12 residues. The V segment lost 6 bases and the J segment 6 bases; nucleotides outside the gene matches: 3. The variable domain in full, completed from reference TRBV2 and TRBJ2-7, reads EPEVTQTPSHQVTQMGQEVILRCVPISNHLYFYWYRQILGQKVEFLVSFYNNEISEKSEIFDDQFSVERPDGSNFTLKIRSTKLEDSAMYFCASRVDRGEQYFGPGTRLTVT.

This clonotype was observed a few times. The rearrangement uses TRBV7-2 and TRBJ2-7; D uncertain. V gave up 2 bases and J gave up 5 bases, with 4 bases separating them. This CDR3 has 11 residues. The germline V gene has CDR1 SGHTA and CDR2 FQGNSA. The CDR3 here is CASSLTDEQYF. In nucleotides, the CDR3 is TGTGCCAGCAGCTTAACGGACGAGCAGTACTTC.

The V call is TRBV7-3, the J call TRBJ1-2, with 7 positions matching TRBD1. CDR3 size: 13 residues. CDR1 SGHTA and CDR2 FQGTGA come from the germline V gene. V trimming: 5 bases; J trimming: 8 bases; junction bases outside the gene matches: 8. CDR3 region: CASSPKQGSGYTF. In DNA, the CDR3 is TGTGCCAGCAGCCCGAAACAGGGGAGCGGCTACACCTTC.

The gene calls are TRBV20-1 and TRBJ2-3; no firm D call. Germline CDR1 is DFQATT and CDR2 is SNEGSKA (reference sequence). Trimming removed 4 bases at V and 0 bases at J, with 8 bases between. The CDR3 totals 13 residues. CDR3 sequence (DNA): TGCAGTGCTAAGGGCGGAAGCACAGATACGCAGTATTTT. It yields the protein CSAKGGSTDTQYF.

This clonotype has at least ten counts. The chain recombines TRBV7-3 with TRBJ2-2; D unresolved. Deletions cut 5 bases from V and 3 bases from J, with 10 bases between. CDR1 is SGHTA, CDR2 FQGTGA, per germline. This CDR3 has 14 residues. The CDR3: CASSLNSDTGELFF. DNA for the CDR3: TGTGCCAGCAGCCTAAATTCGGACACCGGGGAGCTGTTTTTT.

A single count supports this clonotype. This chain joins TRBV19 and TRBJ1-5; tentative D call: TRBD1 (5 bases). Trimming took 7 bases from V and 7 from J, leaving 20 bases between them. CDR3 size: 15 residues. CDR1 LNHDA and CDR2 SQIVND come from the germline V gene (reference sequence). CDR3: CASTRSERGGQPQHF. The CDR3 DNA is TGTGCCAGTACCCGCAGTGAAAGGGGAGGACAGCCCCAGCATTTT.

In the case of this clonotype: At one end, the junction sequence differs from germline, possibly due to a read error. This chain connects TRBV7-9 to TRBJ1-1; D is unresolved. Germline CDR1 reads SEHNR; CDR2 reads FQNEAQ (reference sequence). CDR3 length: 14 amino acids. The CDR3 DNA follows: TGCGCCAGCAGATCAGGACGGGGGAACACTGAAGCTTTCTTT. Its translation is CASRSGRGNTEAFF. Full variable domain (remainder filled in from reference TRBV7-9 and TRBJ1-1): DTGVSQNPRHKITKRGQNVTFRCDPISEHNRLYWYRQTLGQGPEFLTYFQNEAQLEKSRLLSDRFSAERPKGSFSTLEIQRTEQGDSAMYLCASRSGRGNTEAFFGQGTRLTVV.